The rows below give T cell receptor beta chains drawn from one sample of a study of T-cell memory formation after mild COVID-19. TCRdb reprocessed the 5' RACE reads with MiXCR, giving one entry per CDR3 protein. The data show just over 350,000 distinct CDR3 sequences, roughly 14% seen once. Sequences were obtained from PBMCs or a T cell subset sorted from them (not recorded which). The receptors were gathered from a man younger than 35 who had mild COVID-19 (a few samples of this study predate the infection). Cell type and time point are not known. The CDR3 runs from the conserved cysteine through the conserved F or W. A D gene is named only where the DNA matches it firmly. Clone size is shown for a subset of rows, as once, few, many or a class of expanded clone.

>TRBJ1-1|-|TRBV7-8|many
TGTGCCAGCAGCTCGGGCCTTCGGAACACTGAAGCTTTCTTT
CASSSGLRNTEAFF
>TRBJ2-5|-|TRBV5-1|many
TGCGCCAGCCGCCTAGGGACCGAAGAGACCCAGTACTTC
CASRLGTEETQYF
>TRBJ1-6|TRBD1|TRBV5-1|-
TGCGCCAGCAGCGTGGGACAGGGGGCCAAGAATTCACCCCTCCACTTT
CASSVGQGAKNSPLHF
>TRBJ1-2|-|TRBV7-9|-
TGTGCCAGCAGCTTAGCCGTCGATACCGTTGGCTACACCTTC
CASSLAVDTVGYTF
>TRBJ2-7|-|TRBV5-6|few
TGTGCCAGCAGCTCCTCCCCCGACCCCTACTACGAGCAGTACTTC
CASSSSPDPYYEQYF
>TRBJ2-2|-|TRBV7-9|many
TGTGCCAGCAGCCCGATGGCAGGGATCACCGGGGAGCTGTTTTTT
CASSPMAGITGELFF
>TRBJ2-3|TRBD2|TRBV9|-
TGTGCCAGCAGCCCTCCTAGCGGGTCCGTAGATACGCAGTATTTT
CASSPPSGSVDTQYF
>TRBJ1-2|-|TRBV20-1|-
TGCAGTGCTAGGGGGGTCTATGGCTACACCTTC
CSARGVYGYTF
>TRBJ1-5|-|TRBV6-5|few
TGTGCCAGCAGTTACTCGGGAACCTCCCCTCAGCCCCAGCATTTT
CASSYSGTSPQPQHF
>TRBJ1-1|TRBD1|TRBV5-5|-
TGTGCCAGCAGTCGACAGGGCGAAAGCACTGAAGCTTTCTTT
CASSRQGESTEAFF
>TRBJ2-4|-|TRBV5-6|few
TGTGCCAGCACCAAGACAGACCTGAGGGGAAACATTCAGTACTTC
CASTKTDLRGNIQYF
>TRBJ1-1|-|TRBV6-2/TRBV6-3|few
TGTGCCAGCAGTTACATTGGGGGGCAGGTCACTGAAGCTTTCTTT
CASSYIGGQVTEAFF
>TRBJ1-2|TRBD1|TRBV6-2/TRBV6-3|few
TGTGCCAGCAGTACGGGGACAGGACGTTTAGTTTATGGCTACACCTTC
CASSTGTGRLVYGYTF
>TRBJ2-1|TRBD2|TRBV11-1|-
TGTGCCAGCAGCATCAAAGCGGGGGGGTACGAGCAGTTCTTC
CASSIKAGGYEQFF
>TRBJ2-2|-|TRBV2|few
TGTGCCAGCAGTGTGGTCGGGGAGCTGTTTTTT
CASSVVGELFF
>TRBJ1-1|TRBD1|TRBV7-8|few
TGTGCCAGCAGCTTAAGGTACGGAAAGACAGGGACTGAAGCTTTCTTT
CASSLRYGKTGTEAFF
>TRBJ2-5|TRBD1|TRBV7-9|few
TGTGCCAGCAGCCTGACAGGGGGGATTGGAGAGACCCAGTACTTC
CASSLTGGIGETQYF
>TRBJ1-1|-|TRBV12-3/TRBV12-4|many
TGTGCCAGCAGTTTAGGGGTAACCACTGAAGCTTTCTTT
CASSLGVTTEAFF
>TRBJ2-5|-|TRBV27|-
TGTGCCAGCAGTGCGTGGACAGTTCAAGAGACCCAGTACTTC
CASSAWTVQETQYF
>TRBJ2-7|TRBD1|TRBV4-2|many
TGTGCCAGCAGCCAAGACGCCGACAGGGGGGTCCCAAACCTGGGATACGAGCAGTACTTC
CASSQDADRGVPNLGYEQYF
>TRBJ1-1|-|TRBV5-1|-
TGCGCCAGCAGCTTGGAAACCCGGAGGACTGAAGCTTTCTTT
CASSLETRRTEAFF
>TRBJ2-7|TRBD1|TRBV5-1|few
TGCGCCAGCAGCGTCGACAGGGGATCCTACGAGCAGTACTTC
CASSVDRGSYEQYF
>TRBJ2-7|TRBD1|TRBV5-6|-
TGTGCCAGCAGCTTCGGACAGGGCGGCGAGCAGTACTTC
CASSFGQGGEQYF
>TRBJ2-7|TRBD1|TRBV4-3|many
TGCGCCAGTTCCCGGGACAGAGACTACGAGCAGTACTTC
CASSRDRDYEQYF
>TRBJ1-1|-|TRBV30|-
TGTGCCTGGAGTGTACAGGAGGCAGCTTTCTTT
CAWSVQEAAFF
>TRBJ1-1|TRBD1|TRBV18|-
TGTGCCAGCTCCCAGAGGACAGGGGCATACACTGAAGCTTTCTTT
CASSQRTGAYTEAFF
>TRBJ2-5|-|TRBV7-8|-
TGTGCCAGCAGCGCATCCGGGAGCAAGGAGACCCAGTACTTC
CASSASGSKETQYF
>TRBJ1-1|-|TRBV10-3|many
TGTGCCATCAGACGTGACGACCTCTACACTGAAGCTTTCTTT
CAIRRDDLYTEAFF
>TRBJ2-1|TRBD2|TRBV7-9|-
TGTGCCAGCAGCCGGACTAGCGGGGGCCGCTACAATGAGCAGTTCTTC
CASSRTSGGRYNEQFF
>TRBJ2-3|-|TRBV4-2|many
TGTGCCAGCAGCCCCCAACCGGACAGACCCACAGATACGCAGTATTTT
CASSPQPDRPTDTQYF
>TRBJ1-6|-|TRBV2|few
TGTGCCAGCGGTTGGATGAAATACTCACCCCTCCACTTT
CASGWMKYSPLHF
>TRBJ1-5|TRBD1|TRBV12-3/TRBV12-4|many
TGTGCCAGCAGCGAAGGGTCGGGTCGGGGACAGAATCAGCCCCAGCATTTT
CASSEGSGRGQNQPQHF
>TRBJ1-6|TRBD1|TRBV9|-
TGTGCCAGCAGCGGTGAACCGGGACAGGGGGACGGTCCCCTCCACTTT
CASSGEPGQGDGPLHF
>TRBJ2-1|TRBD2|TRBV6-5|-
TGTGCCAGCAGATCGACTAGCGGGGGTCTGAGCTCCTACAATGAGCAGTTCTTC
CASRSTSGGLSSYNEQFF
>TRBJ2-7|-|TRBV29-1|-
TGCAGCGCTTGGGACACCTTCGGGGAGCAGTACTTC
CSAWDTFGEQYF
>TRBJ1-4|-|TRBV3-1|-
TGTGCCAGCAGCCTGCGCCGGTCTGAGGAAAAACTGTTTTTT
CASSLRRSEEKLFF
>TRBJ1-1|-|TRBV5-6|-
TGTGCCAGCAGCTTCGCTAGACACTGGAACACTGAAGCTTTCTTT
CASSFARHWNTEAFF
>TRBJ2-7|-|TRBV4-3|-
TGCGCCAGCAGCCAAGAAGGGGGGAGGGTCTACGAGCAGTACTTC
CASSQEGGRVYEQYF
>TRBJ2-4|-|TRBV24-1|few
TGTGCCACCAGTGATCGGGGGGCCGGCCCCAAGTACTTC
CATSDRGAGPKYF
>TRBJ2-5|TRBD2|TRBV7-8|few
TGTGCCAGCACCCCCCAGCGGGGGGGCCGCGAGACCCAGTACTTC
CASTPQRGGRETQYF
>TRBJ2-1|-|TRBV6-5|-
TGTGCCAGCAGTTATAAGAGGGATGATGAGCAGTTCTTC
CASSYKRDDEQFF
>TRBJ2-7|-|TRBV11-2|few
TGTGCCAGCAGCCCGGGGGGCACGTCCACCTACGAGCAGTACTTC
CASSPGGTSTYEQYF
>TRBJ2-5|-|TRBV6-2/TRBV6-3|many
TGTGCTTCACATCGGGACACCCAAGAGACCCAGTACTTC
CASHRDTQETQYF
>TRBJ2-3|-|TRBV14|once
TGTGCCAGCAGCCAAGATCGGGGAGCGGGCACAGATACGCAGTATTTT
CASSQDRGAGTDTQYF
>TRBJ2-7|TRBD2|TRBV10-3|few
TGTGCCATCAGTGATAGCGGGGGGGCCGCGGGAGAGCAGTACTTC
CAISDSGGAAGEQYF
>TRBJ2-3|-|TRBV20-1|-
TGCAGTGCTAGAGATTGGGGGGGCACAGATACGCAGTATTTT
CSARDWGGTDTQYF
>TRBJ1-2|-|TRBV6-5|-
TGTGCCAGCAGTTACCGGAGCTCGGGTGGCTACACCTTC
CASSYRSSGGYTF
>TRBJ2-7|-|TRBV10-3|few
TGTGCCATCAGTGAGTCGCTGATACCTGAGGCCTACGAGCAGTACTTC
CAISESLIPEAYEQYF
>TRBJ2-5|-|TRBV4-1|few
TGCGCCAGCAGCCATGCTCCGGGAGAAGGAGGGACCCAGTACTTC
CASSHAPGEGGTQYF
>TRBJ1-1|-|TRBV4-1|few
TGCGCCAGCAGCCAAGAGAGGGGGACGATCACTGAAGCTTTCTTT
CASSQERGTITEAFF